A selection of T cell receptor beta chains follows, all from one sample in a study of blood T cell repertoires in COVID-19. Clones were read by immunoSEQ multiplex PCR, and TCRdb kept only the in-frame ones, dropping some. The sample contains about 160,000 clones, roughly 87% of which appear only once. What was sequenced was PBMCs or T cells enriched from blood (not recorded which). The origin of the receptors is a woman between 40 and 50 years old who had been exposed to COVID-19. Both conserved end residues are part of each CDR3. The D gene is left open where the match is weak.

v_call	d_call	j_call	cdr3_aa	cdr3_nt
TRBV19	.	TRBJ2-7	CASRDTGMGNYEQYF	TGTGCCAGTAGGGATACAGGGATGGGAAACTACGAGCAGTACTTC
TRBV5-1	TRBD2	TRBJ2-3	CASQSTSGRTDTQYF	TGCGCCAGCCAGTCGACTAGCGGCCGCACAGATACGCAGTATTTT
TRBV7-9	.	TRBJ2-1	CASRESSYNEQFF	TGTGCCAGCAGGGAGAGCTCCTACAATGAGCAGTTCTTC
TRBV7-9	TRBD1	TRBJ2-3	CASSFVGTDASTDTQYF	TGTGCCAGCAGCTTCGTCGGGACAGACGCTAGCACAGATACGCAGTATTTT
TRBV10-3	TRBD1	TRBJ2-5	CAISDRTGGTQETQYF	TGTGCCATCAGTGACCGGACAGGGGGGACACAAGAGACCCAGTACTTC
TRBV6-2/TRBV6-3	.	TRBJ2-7	CASSYHYEQYF	TGTGCCAGCAGTTACCACTACGAGCAGTACTTC
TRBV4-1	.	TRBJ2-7	CASSQDVYTYEQYF	TGCGCCAGCAGCCAAGATGTTTATACCTACGAGCAGTACTTC
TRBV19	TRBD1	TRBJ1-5	CASSGQGGTQPQHF	TGTGCCAGTAGCGGACAGGGGGGAACTCAGCCCCAGCATTTT
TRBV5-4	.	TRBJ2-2	CASSLWAGAGELFF	TGTGCCAGCAGCTTGTGGGCAGGGGCCGGGGAGCTGTTTTTT
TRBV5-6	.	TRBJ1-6	CASSWTVGDSPLHF	TGTGCCAGCAGCTGGACCGTAGGGGATTCACCCCTCCACTTT